This T cell receptor beta chain was sequenced for a study of persistence of HIV-infected CD4 T cells. Study-level background: Suppressive ART had lasted a median of about 8 years. Study findings and constraints: The rare CMV-responding cells with HIV-1 proviruses were not separately TCR-sequenced.

The immunoSEQ assay was version 4, run in survey mode. Sequencing was performed with immunoSEQ multiplex PCR; in TCRdb, only in-frame clones are kept and a portion is missing. Seen here are 35,000 or so clones, around 85% observed once, and the top ten hold more than 4.5%. Germline loops: CDR1 MNHEY, CDR2 SMNVEV (reference sequence). J lost 0 bases, V lost 2 bases, and 9 bases had no gene match. This CDR3 region has 17 residues. Overlapping HIV-1 Gag 15-mer peptides at approximately 1 ug per peptide per mL were used. Sorted nonresponding memory CD4+ T cells were CD40L-negative, CD69-negative, CD45RO-high. Comments on this clone: Its antigen remains unknown.

V gene TRBV27 combines with J gene TRBJ1-2, with 7 bases matching TRBD1. Specimen: cultured CD4+ T cells from PBMCs, collected from a patient who received antiretroviral therapy. This sequence was found in an adult with HIV. The donor label of this sample is uncertain. CDR3 loop: CASSLRGGRGSNYGYTF. CDR3 coding DNA: TGTGCCAGCAGTTTAAGGGGCGGCAGGGGGTCTAACTATGGCTACACCTTC.